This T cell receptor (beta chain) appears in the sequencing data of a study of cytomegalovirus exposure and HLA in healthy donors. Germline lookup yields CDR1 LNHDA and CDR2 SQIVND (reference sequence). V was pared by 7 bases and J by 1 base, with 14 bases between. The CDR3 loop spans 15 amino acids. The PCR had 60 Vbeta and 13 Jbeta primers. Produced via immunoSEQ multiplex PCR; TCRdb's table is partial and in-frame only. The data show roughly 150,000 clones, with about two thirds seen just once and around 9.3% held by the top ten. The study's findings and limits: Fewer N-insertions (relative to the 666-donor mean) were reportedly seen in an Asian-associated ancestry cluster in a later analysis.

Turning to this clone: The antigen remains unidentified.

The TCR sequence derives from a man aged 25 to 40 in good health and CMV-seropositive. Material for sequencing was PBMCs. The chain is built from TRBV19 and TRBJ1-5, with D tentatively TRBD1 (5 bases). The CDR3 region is CASTPGGVSNQPQHF. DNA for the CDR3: TGTGCCAGTACTCCGGGGGGGGTGAGCAATCAGCCCCAGCATTTT.